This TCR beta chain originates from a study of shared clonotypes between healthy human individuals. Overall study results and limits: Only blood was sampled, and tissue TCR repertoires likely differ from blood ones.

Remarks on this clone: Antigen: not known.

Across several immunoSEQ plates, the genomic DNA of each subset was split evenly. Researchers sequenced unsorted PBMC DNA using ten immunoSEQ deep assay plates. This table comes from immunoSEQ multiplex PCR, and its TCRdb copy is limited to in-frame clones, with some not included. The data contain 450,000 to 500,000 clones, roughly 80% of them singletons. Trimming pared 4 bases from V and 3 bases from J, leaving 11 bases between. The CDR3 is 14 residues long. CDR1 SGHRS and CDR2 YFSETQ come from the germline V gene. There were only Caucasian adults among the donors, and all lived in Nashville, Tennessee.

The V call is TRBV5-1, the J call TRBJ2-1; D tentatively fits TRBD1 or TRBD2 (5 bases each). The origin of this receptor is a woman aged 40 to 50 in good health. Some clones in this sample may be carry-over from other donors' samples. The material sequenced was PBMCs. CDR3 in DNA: TGCGCCAGCAGCCGGGACCAAAACTACAATGAGCAGTTCTTC. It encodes CASSRDQNYNEQFF. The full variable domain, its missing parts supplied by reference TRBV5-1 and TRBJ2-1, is KAGVTQTPRYLIKTRGQQVTLSCSPISGHRSVSWYQQTPGQGLQFLFEYFSETQRNKGNFPGRFSGRQFSNSRSEMNVSTLELGDSALYLCASSRDQNYNEQFFGPGTRLTVL.